This is a list of T cell receptor beta chains from one sample in a study of blood T cell repertoires in COVID-19. Profiling relied on immunoSEQ multiplex PCR, and the TCRdb table lists in-frame clones only, not all of them. The sample holds hundreds of thousands of clones, around four fifths seen once. The specimen was PBMCs or T cells enriched from blood (not recorded which). These receptor sequences come from a woman aged 50 to 60 who had been exposed to COVID-19. CDR3s include the opening cysteine and the closing phenylalanine or tryptophan. D genes are given only for firm matches. Expanded clones are given a class, and other clones once, few, many or no size at all.

TRBJ2-2 | - | TRBV4-3 | - | TGCGCCAGCAGCCAAGGTGGGCTGTCGCTGAACACCGGGGAGCTGTTTTTT | CASSQGGLSLNTGELFF
TRBJ1-4 | once | TRBV15 | TRBD1 | TGTGCCACCAGCAGAGACCCCGGGACAGCCCTTGAAAAACTGTTTTTT | CATSRDPGTALEKLFF
TRBJ2-2 | - | TRBV11-2 | TRBD1 | TGTGCCAGCAGCTCCACACCCGGGACAGTCACCGGGGAGCTGTTTTTT | CASSSTPGTVTGELFF
TRBJ1-3 | - | TRBV2 | - | TGTGCCAGCAGCGTCGAGACAGGTGGAAACACCATATATTTT | CASSVETGGNTIYF
TRBJ2-1 | - | TRBV5-1 | - | TGCGCCAGCACCGAGGACAATACCAATGAGCAGTTCTTC | CASTEDNTNEQFF
TRBJ1-1 | few | TRBV28 | - | TGTGCCAGCCGGGGTGACACTGAAGCTTTCTTT | CASRGDTEAFF
TRBJ1-2 | few | TRBV7-2 | - | TGTGCCAGCAGCTTAGGGGGGGTGAAGGGCTACACCTTC | CASSLGGVKGYTF
TRBJ2-5 | - | TRBV11-2 | - | TGTGCCAGCAGCTTAGCAGGGGCGGCCCAAGAGACCCAGTACTTC | CASSLAGAAQETQYF
TRBJ1-1 | - | TRBV5-4 | - | TGTGCCAGCAGCTCGACCCGACCTAGAACGTACACTGAAGCTTTCTTT | CASSSTRPRTYTEAFF
TRBJ2-2 | - | TRBV4-3 | TRBD1 | TGCGCCAGCAGCCAAAAAGGGGGACAGGGAGCCACCGGGGAGCTGTTTTTT | CASSQKGGQGATGELFF
TRBJ2-7 | - | TRBV11-2 | - | TGTGCCAGCAGCGCCGGCTACGAGCAGTACTTC | CASSAGYEQYF
TRBJ2-1 | - | TRBV19 | - | TGTGCCAGTAGTATGGGGCAGGGTAACAATGAGCAGTTCTTC | CASSMGQGNNEQFF
TRBJ1-6 | - | TRBV6-4 | - | TGTGCCAGCAGATCGACAGGTGCCTATAATTCACCCCTCCACTTT | CASRSTGAYNSPLHF
TRBJ1-3 | once | TRBV4-1 | - | TGCGCCAGCAGCCAAGATCGGAGTTTCTCTGGAAACACCATATATTTT | CASSQDRSFSGNTIYF
TRBJ2-1 | - | TRBV19 | TRBD1 | TGTGCCAGTAGGAAAGGGACAGTGGACTACAATGAGCAGTTCTTC | CASRKGTVDYNEQFF
TRBJ1-4 | - | TRBV5-1 | TRBD1 | TGCGCCAGCAGCTTGTCGGACAGGAGCAATGAAAAACTGTTTTTT | CASSLSDRSNEKLFF
TRBJ2-2 | few | TRBV6-5 | - | TGTGCCAGCAGTTACTCGACGCCAGGGGGGATCGGGGAGCTGTTTTTT | CASSYSTPGGIGELFF
TRBJ1-5 | - | TRBV15 | TRBD1 | TGTGCCACCAGCAGAGGGGGACAGGGCATTGAGCCCCAGCATTTT | CATSRGGQGIEPQHF
TRBJ1-4 | few | TRBV19 | TRBD1 | TGTGCCAGTAGTAGACAGGGTGGGAATGAAAAACTGTTTTTT | CASSRQGGNEKLFF
TRBJ2-2 | - | TRBV7-9 | TRBD2 | TGTGCCAGCCGAGCGGGGGCAGCGAACACCGGGGAGCTGTTTTTT | CASRAGAANTGELFF
TRBJ1-1 | - | TRBV20-1 | TRBD1 | TGCAGTGCTAGTGCGCTACAGGGGGGCAGGAACACTGAAGCTTTCTTT | CSASALQGGRNTEAFF
TRBJ2-2 | - | TRBV5-4 | - | TGTGCCAGCAGCACCCCCGCGACAGCGAACACCGGGGAGCTGTTTTTT | CASSTPATANTGELFF
TRBJ1-1 | few | TRBV28 | - | TGTGCCAGCAGTTCAAGTGGGCGCTGGATGAACACTGAAGCTTTCTTT | CASSSSGRWMNTEAFF
TRBJ2-1 | few | TRBV10-3 | - | TGTGCCATCAGTGAGACGCGAGACAATGAGCAGTTCTTC | CAISETRDNEQFF
TRBJ1-1 | - | TRBV2 | TRBD1 | TGTGCCAGCACAGACGACAGGGTCACTGAAGCTTTCTTT | CASTDDRVTEAFF
TRBJ1-4 | - | TRBV19 | - | TGTGCCAGTAGTATCCGGGGTGCTAATGAAAAACTGTTTTTT | CASSIRGANEKLFF
TRBJ1-1 | - | TRBV3-1/TRBV3-2 | - | TGTGCCAGCAGCCAGGCCGGGATCTTGAACACTGAAGCTTTCTTT | CASSQAGILNTEAFF
TRBJ2-3 | - | TRBV29-1 | TRBD2 | TGCAGCGTTGGGGGGGGAGGATTCACAGATACGCAGTATTTT | CSVGGGGFTDTQYF
TRBJ1-1 | - | TRBV12-5 | - | TGTGCTAGTGGTTTGGGGAACTACGGAGGCACTGAAGCTTTCTTT | CASGLGNYGGTEAFF
TRBJ2-2 | - | TRBV4-2 | - | TGTGCCAGCAGCCAAGAGTTCGGGACCGGGGAGCTGTTTTTT | CASSQEFGTGELFF
TRBJ2-2 | - | TRBV13 | TRBD2 | TGTGCCAGCAGCTTACTTTGGCGCGGGAGTACCGGGGAGCTGTTTTTT | CASSLLWRGSTGELFF
TRBJ1-2 | - | TRBV7-9 | - | TGTGCCAGCAGACAGGACAGCCCTCTCGGCTACACCTTC | CASRQDSPLGYTF
TRBJ1-2 | - | TRBV7-9 | TRBD1 | TGTGCCAGCAGCCTTGGACAGGGTTATGGCTACACCTTC | CASSLGQGYGYTF
TRBJ1-2 | - | TRBV2 | - | TGTGCTATAGGGACTTCCAACTATGGCTACACCTTC | CAIGTSNYGYTF
TRBJ2-2 | - | TRBV2 | - | TGTGCCAGCAGTGGGGGCCTAATGGGGACCGGGGAGCTGTTTTTT | CASSGGLMGTGELFF
TRBJ1-1 | - | TRBV18 | - | TGTGCCAGCTCACCCTTACAGGGATGGACTGAAGCTTTCTTT | CASSPLQGWTEAFF
TRBJ1-6 | - | TRBV25-1 | TRBD1 | TGTGCCAGCAGTGAGCGGACAGGGGGTCTTTCACCCCTCCACTTT | CASSERTGGLSPLHF
TRBJ1-1 | - | TRBV2 | TRBD1 | TGTGCCAGCAGTGAGCTCGACAGGGGGCATCCTGAAGCTTTCTTT | CASSELDRGHPEAFF
TRBJ2-7 | - | TRBV6-2/TRBV6-3 | TRBD2 | TGTGCCAGCAGTTACTCGGCTAGCGGGGGGGCCTACGAGCAGTACTTC | CASSYSASGGAYEQYF
TRBJ1-1 | - | TRBV9 | - | TGTGCCAGCAGCGTAGGACAGCCGGCGAGTACTGAAGCTTTCTTT | CASSVGQPASTEAFF
TRBJ1-6 | once | TRBV30 | - | TGTGCCTGGAGCCAAAAAACGCTAGGGGAATCACCCCTCCACTTT | CAWSQKTLGESPLHF